This T cell receptor beta chain appears in the sequencing data of a study of T-cell reconstitution after alpha-beta-depleted transplantation in children. Findings and caveats of the study: Reportedly, roughly two months post-transplant, alpha-beta T cells arose from several hundred expanded graft clones. Most T-cell counts and diversity one year after the transplant came from T cells that were newly produced.

This clonotype was seen a handful of times. As yet, its antigen is unknown. Unique molecular identifiers were incorporated into the prepared TCRbeta library. From the PCR reads, TCRdb called clonotypes with MiXCR, one entry per CDR3 protein. The repertoire holds 670,000 or so distinct CDR3 sequences, with under 15% as singletons. Losses at the gene ends were 6 bases for V and 3 bases for J; bases not matched to a gene: 10. The CDR3 has 16 residues. Germline CDR1 reads MNHEY; CDR2 reads SVGEGT. The chain carries TRBV6-2 or TRBV6-3 and TRBJ2-7, with TRBD2 identical over 11 bases. This receptor was taken from a girl aged 2-9 years with congenital amegakaryocytic thrombocytopenia, due to receive a stem cell transplant. Source: PBMCs, taken before TCRalphabeta/CD19-depleted stem cell transplant. The CDR3, as DNA: TGTGCCAGCAGCGACCCCGGACTAGCGGGCCTCTACGAGCAGTACTTC. Translation gives CASSDPGLAGLYEQYF.